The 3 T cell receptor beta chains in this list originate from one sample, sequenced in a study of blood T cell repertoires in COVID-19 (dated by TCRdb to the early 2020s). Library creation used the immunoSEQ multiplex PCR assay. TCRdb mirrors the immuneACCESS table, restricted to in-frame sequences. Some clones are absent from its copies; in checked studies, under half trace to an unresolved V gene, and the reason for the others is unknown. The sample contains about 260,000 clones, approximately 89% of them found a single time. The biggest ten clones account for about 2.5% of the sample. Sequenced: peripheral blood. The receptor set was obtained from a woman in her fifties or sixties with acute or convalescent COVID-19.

In nucleotides, the CDR3 is TGTGCCAGCTCACCCGCGGCAGGGGGCACCGGGGAGCTGTTTTTT. Protein sequence: CASSPAAGGTGELFF. The chain links TRBV18 to TRBJ2-2; TRBD1 aligns across 7 bases. The V gene end was trimmed by 3 bases and the J gene end by 4 bases; junction bases not matched to a gene: 5. Germline CDR1 KGHSH, CDR2 LQKENI. This CDR3 contains 15 residues.

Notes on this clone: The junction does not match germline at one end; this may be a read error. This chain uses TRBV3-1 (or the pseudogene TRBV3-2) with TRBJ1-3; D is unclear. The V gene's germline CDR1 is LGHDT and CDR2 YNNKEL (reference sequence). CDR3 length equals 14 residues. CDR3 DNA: TGTGCCAGCAGCCCTAGTCACTCTAGAAACACCATATATTTT. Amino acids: CASSPSHSRNTIYF.

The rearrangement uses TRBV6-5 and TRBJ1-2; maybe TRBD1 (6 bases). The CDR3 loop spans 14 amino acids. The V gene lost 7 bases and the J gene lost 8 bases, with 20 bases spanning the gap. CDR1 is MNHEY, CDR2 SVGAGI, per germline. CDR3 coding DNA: TGTGCCAGCAACCCCGCTGCAGGGGATCCAGGCTACACCTTC. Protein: CASNPAAGDPGYTF.